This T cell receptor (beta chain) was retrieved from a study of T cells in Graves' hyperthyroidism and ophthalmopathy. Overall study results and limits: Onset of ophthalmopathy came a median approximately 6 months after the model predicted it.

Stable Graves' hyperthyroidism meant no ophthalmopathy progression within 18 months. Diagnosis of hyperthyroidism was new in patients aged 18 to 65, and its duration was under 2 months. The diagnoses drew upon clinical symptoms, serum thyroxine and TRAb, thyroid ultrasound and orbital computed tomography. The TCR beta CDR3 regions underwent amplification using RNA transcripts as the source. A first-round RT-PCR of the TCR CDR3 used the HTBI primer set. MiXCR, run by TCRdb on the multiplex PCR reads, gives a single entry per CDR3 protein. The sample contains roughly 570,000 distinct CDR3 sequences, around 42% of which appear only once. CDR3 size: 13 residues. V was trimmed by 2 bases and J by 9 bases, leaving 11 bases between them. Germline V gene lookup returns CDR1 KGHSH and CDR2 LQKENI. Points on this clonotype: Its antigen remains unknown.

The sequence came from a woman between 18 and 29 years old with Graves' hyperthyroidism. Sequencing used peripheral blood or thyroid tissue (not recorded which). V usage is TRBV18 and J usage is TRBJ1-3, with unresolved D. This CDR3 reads CASSPDGPLTIYF. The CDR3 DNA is TGTGCCAGCTCACCAGACGGTCCGCTCACCATATATTTT.